Each of the 12 T cell receptor beta chains below was sequenced from the same sample in a study of T cells in narcolepsy. Using immunoSEQ multiplex PCR, the repertoire was profiled, and TCRdb retains in-frame clones only, with some absent. The repertoire holds about 34,000 clones, with 75% to 90% as singletons. The sequenced sample was CD45RA- memory CD4+ T cells from PBMCs. The origin of the receptors is a human donor with narcolepsy.

The chain combines TRBV7-2 with TRBJ1-6, with 8 bases identical to TRBD1. Germline assignment: CDR1 SGHTA and CDR2 FQGNSA. The junction had 6 bases not matched to a gene; V was cut back by 4 bases and J by 4 bases. The CDR3 has 16 residues. The CDR3: CASSSGTGIYNSPLHF. The CDR3 nucleotides read TGTGCCAGCAGCTCCGGGACAGGAATTTATAATTCACCCCTCCACTTT.

In its sample, this clone was seen once. V is TRBV18 and J is TRBJ1-1; D is ambiguous. Germline-derived CDR1 and CDR2 are KGHSH and LQKENI. The CDR3 totals 15 residues. V was cut by 0 bases and J by 4 bases, with 12 bases left in between. The CDR3 region is CASSPPNARGTEAFF. The CDR3 DNA reads as TGTGCCAGCTCACCACCTAATGCTCGGGGCACTGAAGCTTTCTTT.

This chain joins TRBV30 and TRBJ1-4; unclear D gene. The V gene lost 4 bases and the J gene lost 8 bases, with 14 bases spanning the gap. In germline, CDR1 is GTSNPN, CDR2 SVGIG (reference sequence). This CDR3 is 13 amino acids long. In DNA, the CDR3 is TGTGCCTGGACAAGAACCGAAGGAGAAAAACTGTTTTTT. It encodes CAWTRTEGEKLFF.

J is TRBJ1-6 and V is TRBV7-9, with unresolved D. Deletions cut 2 bases from V and 13 bases from J, with 15 bases between. The CDR3 sequence is 14 residues long. Germline CDR1 and CDR2: SEHNR and FQNEAQ (reference sequence). DNA of the CDR3: TGTGCCAGCAGCTTATCTTACACCCTCGGCCCCCTCCACTTT. Translation: CASSLSYTLGPLHF.

The gene calls are TRBV5-1 and TRBJ1-1; no reliable D call. The V gene lost 1 base and the J gene lost 7 bases, with 14 bases spanning the gap. The germline V gene encodes CDR1 SGHRS and CDR2 YFSETQ. The CDR3 is 14 amino acids. CDR3 residues: CASSLNRATDEAFF. CDR3 nucleotide sequence: TGCGCCAGCAGCTTGAATCGGGCCACCGATGAAGCTTTCTTT.

V gene TRBV29-1 combines with J gene TRBJ2-1; tentative D call: TRBD2 (5 bases). The CDR3 runs 15 residues. Trimming cost V 4 bases and J 0 bases, with 13 bases left between them. Germline CDR1 reads SQVTM; CDR2 reads ANQGSEA. The CDR3 coding sequence is TGCAGCGTTGCGGAGGCCTTCTTCTCCTACAATGAGCAGTTCTTC. Amino acids: CSVAEAFFSYNEQFF.

V is TRBV4-3 and J is TRBJ1-6, with TRBD1 matching over 8 bases. V trimming: 0 bases; J trimming: 16 bases; junction bases outside the gene matches: 11. The CDR3 loop spans 15 amino acids. Germline V CDR1 and CDR2: LGHNA, YSLEER. The CDR3 nucleotides read TGCGCCAGCAGCCAAGATCCAACGGACAGGGACAAGCTCCACTTT. Protein product: CASSQDPTDRDKLHF.

This clone was seen only once. Other DNA sequences in this specimen translate into the identical CDR3. V is TRBV28 and J is TRBJ2-3; D gene ambiguous. This CDR3 has 18 amino acids. From germline, CDR1 is MDHEN and CDR2 SYDVKM. V was shortened by 2 bases and J by 1 base, with 19 bases between the two germline ends. The CDR3 loop is CASSLGIRRRPRTDTQYF. The CDR3 DNA reads as TGTGCCAGCAGTTTAGGGATTAGACGGCGCCCCCGCACAGATACGCAGTATTTT.

The chain couples TRBV9 to TRBJ2-3; tentative D call: TRBD1 (5 bases). The CDR3 contains 17 residues. Deletions cut 0 bases from V and 2 bases from J, with 16 bases between. Germline V gene sequence: CDR1 SGDLS, CDR2 YYNGEE. The CDR3 here is CASSVGARQGSTDTQYF. For the CDR3, the DNA is TGTGCCAGCAGCGTAGGAGCCCGGCAGGGCTCCACAGATACGCAGTATTTT. Looking up the rest from reference TRBV9 and TRBJ2-3 gives the full variable domain: DSGVTQTPKHLITATGQRVTLRCSPRSGDLSVYWYQQSLDQGLQFLIQYYNGEERAKGNILERFSAQQFPDLHSELNLSSLELGDSALYFCASSVGARQGSTDTQYFGPGTRLTVL.

The rearrangement joins TRBV19 to TRBJ2-3, with a tentative D call TRBD2 (6 bases). CDR1 is LNHDA, CDR2 SQIVND, per germline (reference sequence). The CDR3 contains 17 residues. Trimming took off 6 bases at V and 2 bases at J, with 21 bases between the two ends. CDR3 DNA: TGTGCCAGTAGAAGGGATAGCGGTGGTGCTAACACAGATACGCAGTATTTT. Its protein product is CASRRDSGGANTDTQYF. The complete variable domain, with remaining parts taken from reference TRBV19 and TRBJ2-3, reads DGGITQSPKYLFRKEGQNVTLSCEQNLNHDAMYWYRQDPGQGLRLIYYSQIVNDFQKGDIAEGYSVSREKKESFPLTVTSAQKNPTAFYLCASRRDSGGANTDTQYFGPGTRLTVL.

The sample holds one count of this clone. V and J are TRBV5-1 and TRBJ2-3; D remains unclear. From germline, CDR1 is SGHRS and CDR2 YFSETQ. This CDR3 has 14 amino acids. The V end lost 0 bases, the J end lost 1 base, and 6 bases lay between the germline ends. DNA for the CDR3: TGCGCCAGCAGCTTGGGTTCACGCACAGATACGCAGTATTTT. It yields the protein CASSLGSRTDTQYF.

The chain combines TRBV7-2 with TRBJ2-5; D gene uncertain. The germline gives CDR1 SGHTA, CDR2 FQGNSA. The CDR3 runs 15 residues. Trimming removed 1 base from V and 2 bases from J, with 11 bases in between. The CDR3 DNA is TGTGCCAGCAGCTTAGTGGCAACGGCGCAAGAGACCCAGTACTTC. Its translation is CASSLVATAQETQYF.